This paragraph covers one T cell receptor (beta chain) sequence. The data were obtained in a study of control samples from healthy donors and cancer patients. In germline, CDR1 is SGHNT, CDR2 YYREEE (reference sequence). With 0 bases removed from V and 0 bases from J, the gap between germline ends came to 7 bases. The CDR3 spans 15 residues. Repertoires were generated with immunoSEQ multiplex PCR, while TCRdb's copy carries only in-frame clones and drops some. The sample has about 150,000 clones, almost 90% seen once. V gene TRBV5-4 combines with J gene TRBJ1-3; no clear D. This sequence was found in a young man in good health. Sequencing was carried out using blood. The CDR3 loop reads CASSLAGSSGNTIYF. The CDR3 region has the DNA TGTGCCAGCAGCTTGGCCGGCAGCTCTGGAAACACCATATATTTT.